Listed below are T cell receptor beta chains from one sample, sequenced in a study of T cell responses to AZD1222 COVID-19 vaccine. Clones were sequenced by immunoSEQ multiplex PCR, and TCRdb holds only the in-frame ones, with some missing. Found here are approximately 110,000 clones, 92% of them singletons; the top ten hold 1% to 1.5%. The material was peripheral blood, obtained on day 0 of AZD1222 vaccination. These receptors were taken from an adult in good health. CDR3s include the opening cysteine and the closing phenylalanine or tryptophan. The D gene is left open where the match is weak. Only part of the rows carry a size: once, few, many, or a class if the clone is expanded.

abundance: once; d_gene: TRBD2; v_gene: TRBV5-1; len: 15; j_gene: TRBJ2-1; CDR3nt: TGCGCCAGCAGCCAGGTCGGGGGGGCGGTCAATGAGCAGTTCTTC; CDR3aa: CASSQVGGAVNEQFF
abundance: -; d_gene: -; v_gene: TRBV7-8; len: 13; j_gene: TRBJ1-2; CDR3nt: TGTGCCAGCAGCTTATTCTCGGGCAATGGCTACACCTTC; CDR3aa: CASSLFSGNGYTF
abundance: -; d_gene: -; v_gene: TRBV7-8; len: 12; j_gene: TRBJ1-2; CDR3nt: TGTGCCAGCAGCTTAGCAGGGAATGGCTACACCTTC; CDR3aa: CASSLAGNGYTF
abundance: -; d_gene: TRBD1; v_gene: TRBV12-3/TRBV12-4; len: 13; j_gene: TRBJ1-5; CDR3nt: TGTGCCAGCAGCTGGGACAGGAATCAGCCCCAGCATTTT; CDR3aa: CASSWDRNQPQHF
abundance: -; d_gene: -; v_gene: TRBV19; len: 12; j_gene: TRBJ2-3; CDR3nt: TGTGCCAGTAGTATTCTTAGTCGAGAGCAGTATTTT; CDR3aa: CASSILSREQYF
abundance: -; d_gene: TRBD2; v_gene: TRBV7-2; len: 15; j_gene: TRBJ2-3; CDR3nt: TGTGCCAGCAGCTTAGAGGGGACTAGCGGGCGTCCCTTGTATTTT; CDR3aa: CASSLEGTSGRPLYF
abundance: -; d_gene: -; v_gene: TRBV7-2; len: 11; j_gene: TRBJ2-7; CDR3nt: TGTGCCAGCAGCTTAGGGCTGGGGCAGTACTTC; CDR3aa: CASSLGLGQYF
abundance: -; d_gene: TRBD2; v_gene: TRBV3-1/TRBV3-2; len: 15; j_gene: TRBJ2-1; CDR3nt: TGTGCCAGCAGCCAAGAGGGACTAGCCTTCAATGAGCAGTTCTTC; CDR3aa: CASSQEGLAFNEQFF
abundance: -; d_gene: TRBD1; v_gene: TRBV10-3; len: 14; j_gene: TRBJ2-2; CDR3nt: TGTGCCACCCGGACAGGGGAGAGAACCGGGGAGCTGTTTTTT; CDR3aa: CATRTGERTGELFF
abundance: once; d_gene: TRBD2; v_gene: TRBV7-2; len: 17; j_gene: TRBJ2-2; CDR3nt: TGTGCCAGCAGCCCCCGACTAGCGGGAGGGCGGATCGGGGAGCTGTTTTTT; CDR3aa: CASSPRLAGGRIGELFF
abundance: -; d_gene: TRBD1; v_gene: TRBV2; len: 14; j_gene: TRBJ1-2; CDR3nt: TGTGCCAGCAGTGGGGACAGGGGCTTATATGGCTACACCTTC; CDR3aa: CASSGDRGLYGYTF
abundance: -; d_gene: -; v_gene: TRBV6-4; len: 14; j_gene: TRBJ2-1; CDR3nt: TGTGCCAGCAGATGGAGGCGGGAAACGGGTGAGCAGTTCTTC; CDR3aa: CASRWRRETGEQFF
abundance: -; d_gene: -; v_gene: TRBV6-1; len: 12; j_gene: TRBJ1-1; CDR3nt: TGTGCCAGCAGTGAAATCGTGGGGGAGGCTTTCTTT; CDR3aa: CASSEIVGEAFF
abundance: -; d_gene: -; v_gene: TRBV18; len: 14; j_gene: TRBJ1-1; CDR3nt: TGTGCCAGCTCACCAGGCGGGGTGCGCACTGAAGCTTTCTTT; CDR3aa: CASSPGGVRTEAFF
abundance: -; d_gene: -; v_gene: TRBV29-1; len: 12; j_gene: TRBJ1-1; CDR3nt: TGCAGCGGCCAAAACAGGGACACTGAAGCTTTCTTT; CDR3aa: CSGQNRDTEAFF
abundance: -; d_gene: TRBD1; v_gene: TRBV19; len: 15; j_gene: TRBJ2-1; CDR3nt: TGTGCCAGTAGTAAAGGGACAGGGAGGTTTGGTGAGCAGTTCTTC; CDR3aa: CASSKGTGRFGEQFF
abundance: -; d_gene: TRBD1; v_gene: TRBV6-5; len: 14; j_gene: TRBJ2-2; CDR3nt: TGTGCCAGCACCGACAGGGGGCAGTCCGGGGAGCTGTTTTTT; CDR3aa: CASTDRGQSGELFF
abundance: -; d_gene: TRBD2; v_gene: TRBV9; len: 14; j_gene: TRBJ2-7; CDR3nt: TGTGCCAGCAGCCCCCTCCAGGTCGGGGGGGAGCAGTACTTC; CDR3aa: CASSPLQVGGEQYF
abundance: -; d_gene: -; v_gene: TRBV10-3; len: 13; j_gene: TRBJ1-1; CDR3nt: TGTGCCGCATCGGGTGTGGGAAGGACTGAAGCTTTCTTT; CDR3aa: CAASGVGRTEAFF
abundance: once; d_gene: -; v_gene: TRBV7-3; len: 16; j_gene: TRBJ2-2; CDR3nt: TGTGCCAGCAGCTTAAATAGCGTATCGAACACCGGGGAGCTGTTTTTT; CDR3aa: CASSLNSVSNTGELFF
abundance: few; d_gene: -; v_gene: TRBV12-3/TRBV12-4; len: 12; j_gene: TRBJ1-2; CDR3nt: TGTGCCAGCAGTCCTATCGGGGGGGGCTACACCTTC; CDR3aa: CASSPIGGGYTF
abundance: -; d_gene: TRBD2; v_gene: TRBV7-2; len: 16; j_gene: TRBJ2-1; CDR3nt: TGTGCCAGCAGCTTAGTCGGACTAGCGGGAAGGGATGAGCAGTTCTTC; CDR3aa: CASSLVGLAGRDEQFF
abundance: -; d_gene: -; v_gene: TRBV2; len: 11; j_gene: TRBJ1-2; CDR3nt: TGTGCCTCCAACACTAACTATGGCTACACCTTC; CDR3aa: CASNTNYGYTF
abundance: -; d_gene: -; v_gene: TRBV6-5; len: 12; j_gene: TRBJ1-2; CDR3nt: TGTGCCAGCAGGCGACAGTTCTATGGCTACACCTTC; CDR3aa: CASRRQFYGYTF
abundance: -; d_gene: TRBD2; v_gene: TRBV7-2; len: 15; j_gene: TRBJ2-7; CDR3nt: TGTGCCAGCAGCCTAAGGGCGGGAGGCATTTACGAGCAGTACTTC; CDR3aa: CASSLRAGGIYEQYF
abundance: -; d_gene: -; v_gene: TRBV7-2; len: 13; j_gene: TRBJ1-2; CDR3nt: TGTGCCAGCAGCTTATCGGGGGTGTATGGCTACACCTTC; CDR3aa: CASSLSGVYGYTF
abundance: once; d_gene: -; v_gene: TRBV7-3; len: 15; j_gene: TRBJ2-1; CDR3nt: TGTGCCAGCAGCCGAGGCCCCGAGGGATACAATGAGCAGTTCTTC; CDR3aa: CASSRGPEGYNEQFF
abundance: -; d_gene: -; v_gene: TRBV28; len: 15; j_gene: TRBJ1-5; CDR3nt: TGTGCCAGCAGTTTAGGGGGATCCCCTAATCAGCCCCAGCATTTT; CDR3aa: CASSLGGSPNQPQHF
abundance: -; d_gene: -; v_gene: TRBV12-3/TRBV12-4; len: 13; j_gene: TRBJ2-7; CDR3nt: TGTGCCAGCAGTTACGGACAGTCCTACGAGCAGTACTTC; CDR3aa: CASSYGQSYEQYF
abundance: -; d_gene: TRBD1; v_gene: TRBV18; len: 14; j_gene: TRBJ2-7; CDR3nt: TGTGCCAGCTCACTGGGAGCAGGGGGCTACGAGCAGTACTTC; CDR3aa: CASSLGAGGYEQYF
abundance: -; d_gene: -; v_gene: TRBV9; len: 12; j_gene: TRBJ1-1; CDR3nt: TGTGCCAGCAGCCCTATCTCAACTGAAGCTTTCTTT; CDR3aa: CASSPISTEAFF
abundance: -; d_gene: -; v_gene: TRBV6-6; len: 12; j_gene: TRBJ2-7; CDR3nt: TGTGCCAGCAGTTCCCACAGGGACGAGCAGTACTTC; CDR3aa: CASSSHRDEQYF